This TCR beta chain stems from a study of T cell responses to AZD1222 COVID-19 vaccine. Study-level findings and limits: Across the whole spike, CD4 TCRs peaked at regions 160-218 and 743-854.

The data were produced by immunoSEQ multiplex PCR, yet TCRdb's version contains in-frame clones alone and is incomplete. This sample has 200,000 to 300,000 clones; just over 90% occur once, and the top ten carry approximately 0.52%. There are 14 residues in the CDR3. Germline V gene data show CDR1 as SNHLY and CDR2 as FYNNEI. Trimming took off 0 bases at V and 4 bases at J, with 9 bases between the two ends. On this clone itself: Its antigen is not known.

The chain couples TRBV2 to TRBJ1-2; maybe TRBD1 (5 bases). The sequence derives from an adult in good health. This material consisted of peripheral blood, taken on day 0 of AZD1222 vaccination. CDR3 protein: CASSEAFGGYGYTF. Written as DNA, the CDR3 is TGTGCCAGCAGTGAAGCCTTTGGGGGCTATGGCTACACCTTC.